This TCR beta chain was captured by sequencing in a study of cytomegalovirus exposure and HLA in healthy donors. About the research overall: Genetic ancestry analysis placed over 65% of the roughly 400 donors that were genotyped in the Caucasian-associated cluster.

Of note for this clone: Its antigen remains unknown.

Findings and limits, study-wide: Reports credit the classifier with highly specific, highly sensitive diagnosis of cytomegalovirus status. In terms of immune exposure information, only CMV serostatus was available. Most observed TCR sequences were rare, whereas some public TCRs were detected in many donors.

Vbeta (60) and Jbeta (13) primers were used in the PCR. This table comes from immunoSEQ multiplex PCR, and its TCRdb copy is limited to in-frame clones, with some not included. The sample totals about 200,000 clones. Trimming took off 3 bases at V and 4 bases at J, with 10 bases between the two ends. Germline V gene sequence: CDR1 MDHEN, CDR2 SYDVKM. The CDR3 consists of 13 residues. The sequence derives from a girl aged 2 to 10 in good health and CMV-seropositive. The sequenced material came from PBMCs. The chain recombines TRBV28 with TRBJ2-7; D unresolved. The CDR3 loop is CASSLGRLYEQYF. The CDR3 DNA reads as TGTGCCAGCAGTTTGGGCAGGCTATACGAGCAGTACTTC.